This T cell receptor (beta chain) was identified during a study of blood T cells in healthy people across ages. Findings and limits, study-wide: Naive T cell percentage by flow cytometry tracked strongly with beta diversity. The unsorted PBMCs prevented any conclusive comparison of naive versus antigen-experienced cells.

Turning to this clonotype: Antigen specificity is unknown.

The authors ran a second PCR of roughly 6 to 12 cycles using a sample-barcoded 5' primer and a J-beta primer mix. Each CDR3 protein is one row after TCRdb ran MiXCR on the 5' RACE reads. The repertoire holds 600,000 to 1,000,000 distinct CDR3 sequences, 55% to 75% seen once, with roughly 22% in the top ten. The CDR3 totals 14 residues. The germline V gene has CDR1 SEHNR and CDR2 FQNEAQ (reference sequence). Input material: blood. The TCR was taken from a man under 40 in good health. J is TRBJ2-4 and V is TRBV7-9; 8 bases agree with TRBD1. The DNA end lines up better with TRBJ2-7; the J call may be wrong. The CDR3 spells CASSTDRDGYEQYF. The CDR3 DNA follows: TGTGCCAGCAGTACGGACAGGGATGGTTACGAGCAGTACTTC.